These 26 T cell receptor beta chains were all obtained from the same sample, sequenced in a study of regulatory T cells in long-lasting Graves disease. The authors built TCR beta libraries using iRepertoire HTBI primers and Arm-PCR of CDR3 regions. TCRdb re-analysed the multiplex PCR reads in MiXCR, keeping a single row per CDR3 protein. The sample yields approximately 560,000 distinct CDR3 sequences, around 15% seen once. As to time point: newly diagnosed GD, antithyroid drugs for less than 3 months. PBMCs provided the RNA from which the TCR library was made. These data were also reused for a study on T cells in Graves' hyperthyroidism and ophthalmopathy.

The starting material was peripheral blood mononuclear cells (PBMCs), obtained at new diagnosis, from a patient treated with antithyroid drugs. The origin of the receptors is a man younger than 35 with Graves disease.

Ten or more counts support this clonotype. CDR3 nucleotide sequence: TGTGCCAGCAGTTTTTGGGACAGGGTAACAGATACGCAGTATTTT. Translation gives CASSFWDRVTDTQYF. The chain has TRBV28 and TRBJ2-3; 9 bases fit TRBD1. J gave up 3 bases and V 3 bases, and 4 bases lay outside the gene matches. Germline V gene lookup returns CDR1 MDHEN and CDR2 SYDVKM. The CDR3 runs to 15 residues.

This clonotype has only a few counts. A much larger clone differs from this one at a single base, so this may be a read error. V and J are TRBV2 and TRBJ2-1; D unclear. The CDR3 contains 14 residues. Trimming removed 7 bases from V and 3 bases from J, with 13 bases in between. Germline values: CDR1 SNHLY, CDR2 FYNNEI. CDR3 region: CASTPQTYYNEQFF. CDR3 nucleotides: TGTGCCAGCACCCCGCAAACGTACTACAATGAGCAGTTCTTC.

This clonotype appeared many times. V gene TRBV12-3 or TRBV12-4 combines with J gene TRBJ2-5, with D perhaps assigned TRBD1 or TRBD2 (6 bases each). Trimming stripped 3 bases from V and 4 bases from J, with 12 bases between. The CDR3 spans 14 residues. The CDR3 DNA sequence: TGTGCCAGCAGTTTTAGAGGGGGGCCAGAGACCCAGTACTTC. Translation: CASSFRGGPETQYF.

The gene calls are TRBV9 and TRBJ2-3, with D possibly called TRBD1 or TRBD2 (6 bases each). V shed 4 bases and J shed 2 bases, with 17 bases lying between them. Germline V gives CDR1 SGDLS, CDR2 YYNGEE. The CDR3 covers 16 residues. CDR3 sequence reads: CASSPSLGGPTDTQYF. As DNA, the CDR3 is TGTGCCAGCAGCCCCAGCTTAGGGGGGCCCACAGATACGCAGTATTTT.

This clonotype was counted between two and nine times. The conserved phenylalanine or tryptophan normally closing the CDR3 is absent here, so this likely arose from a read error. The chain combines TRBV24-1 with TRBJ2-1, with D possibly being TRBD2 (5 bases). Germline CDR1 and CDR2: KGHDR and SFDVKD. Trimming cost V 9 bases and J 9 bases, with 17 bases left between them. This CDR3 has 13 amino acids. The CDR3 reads CATGTALAAEQFL. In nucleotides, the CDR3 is TGTGCCACCGGCACAGCCCTAGCTGCTGAGCAGTTCCTC.

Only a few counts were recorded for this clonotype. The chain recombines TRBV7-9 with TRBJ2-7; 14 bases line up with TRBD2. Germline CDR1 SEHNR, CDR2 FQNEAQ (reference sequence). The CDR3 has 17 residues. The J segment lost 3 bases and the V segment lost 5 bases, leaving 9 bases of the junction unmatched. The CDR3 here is CASSPGPGLAGDYEQYF. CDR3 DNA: TGTGCCAGCAGCCCAGGCCCGGGACTAGCGGGAGACTACGAGCAGTACTTC.

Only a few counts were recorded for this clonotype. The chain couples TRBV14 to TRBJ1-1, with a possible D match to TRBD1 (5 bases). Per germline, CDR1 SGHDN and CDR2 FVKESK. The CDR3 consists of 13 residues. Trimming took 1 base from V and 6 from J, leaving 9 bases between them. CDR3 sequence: CASSQARVAEAFF. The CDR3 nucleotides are TGTGCCAGCAGCCAAGCCAGGGTGGCTGAAGCTTTCTTT.

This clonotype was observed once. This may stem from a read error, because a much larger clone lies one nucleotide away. The CDR3 nucleotides are TGCAGCGTTGAAGGGCGGGAGGGCGACTACGAGCAGTACTTC. It translates to CSVEGREGDYEQYF. The chain joins TRBV29-1 to TRBJ2-7; 9 bases align to TRBD2. Germline loops: CDR1 SQVTM, CDR2 ANQGSEA. The CDR3 runs 14 residues. The V gene end was trimmed by 1 base and the J gene end by 3 bases; junction bases not matched to a gene: 4.

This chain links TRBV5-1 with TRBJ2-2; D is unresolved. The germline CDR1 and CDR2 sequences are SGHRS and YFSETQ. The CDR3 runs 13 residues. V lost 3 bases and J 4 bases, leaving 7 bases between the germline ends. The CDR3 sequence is CASSSKATGELFF. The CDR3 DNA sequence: TGCGCCAGCAGCTCGAAGGCCACCGGGGAGCTGTTTTTT.

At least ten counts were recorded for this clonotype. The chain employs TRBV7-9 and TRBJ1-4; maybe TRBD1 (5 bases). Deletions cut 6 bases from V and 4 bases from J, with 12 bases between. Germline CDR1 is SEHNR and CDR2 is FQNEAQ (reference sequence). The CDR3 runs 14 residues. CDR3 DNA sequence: TGTGCCAGCAGTTTGGGGCAGGGTAATGAAAAACTGTTTTTT. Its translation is CASSLGQGNEKLFF.

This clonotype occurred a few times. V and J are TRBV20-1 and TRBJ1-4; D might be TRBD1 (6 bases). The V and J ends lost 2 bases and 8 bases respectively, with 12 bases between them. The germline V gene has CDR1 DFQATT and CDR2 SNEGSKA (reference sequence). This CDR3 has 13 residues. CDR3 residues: CSARLQGLEKLFF. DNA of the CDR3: TGCAGTGCTAGATTACAGGGTCTGGAAAAACTGTTTTTT.

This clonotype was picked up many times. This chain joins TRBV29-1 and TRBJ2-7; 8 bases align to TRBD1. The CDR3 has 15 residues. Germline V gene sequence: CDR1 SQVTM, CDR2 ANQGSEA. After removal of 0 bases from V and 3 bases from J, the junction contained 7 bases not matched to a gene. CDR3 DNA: TGCAGCGTTGAAGAAGGCAGACAGGGGAACTACGAGCAGTACTTC. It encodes CSVEEGRQGNYEQYF.

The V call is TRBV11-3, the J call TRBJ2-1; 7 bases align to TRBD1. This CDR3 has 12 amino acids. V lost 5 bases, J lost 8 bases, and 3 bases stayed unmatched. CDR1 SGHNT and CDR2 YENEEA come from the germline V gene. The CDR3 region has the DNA TGTGCCAGCAGCGGTGACAGGGATGAGCAGTTCTTC. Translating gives CASSGDRDEQFF.

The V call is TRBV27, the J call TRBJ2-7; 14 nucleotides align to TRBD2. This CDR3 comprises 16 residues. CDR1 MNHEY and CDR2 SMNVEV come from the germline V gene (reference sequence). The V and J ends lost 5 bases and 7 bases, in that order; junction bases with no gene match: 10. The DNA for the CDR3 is TGTGCCAGCAGTCTCTCGACTAGCGGGAGGGCTCGGGAGCAGTACTTC. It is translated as CASSLSTSGRAREQYF.

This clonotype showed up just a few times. The CDR3 DNA follows: TGTGCCAGCAATCGGGGGGGTGGACAGCCCCAGCATTTT. It encodes CASNRGGGQPQHF. The V call is TRBV2, the J call TRBJ1-5, with a weak D call TRBD1 (5 bases). CDR1 SNHLY and CDR2 FYNNEI come from the germline V gene. The CDR3 has 13 amino acids. V was shortened by 7 bases and J by 7 bases, with 14 bases between the two germline ends. Using reference TRBV2 and TRBJ1-5 for the parts outside the CDR3, the full variable domain is EPEVTQTPSHQVTQMGQEVILRCVPISNHLYFYWYRQILGQKVEFLVSFYNNEISEKSEIFDDQFSVERPDGSNFTLKIRSTKLEDSAMYFCASNRGGGQPQHFGDGTRLSIL.

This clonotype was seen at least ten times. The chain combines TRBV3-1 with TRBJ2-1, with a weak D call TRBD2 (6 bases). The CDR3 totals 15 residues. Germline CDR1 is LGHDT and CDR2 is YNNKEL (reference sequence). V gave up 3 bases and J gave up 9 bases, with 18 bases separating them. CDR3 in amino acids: CASSQGPQRTIEQFF. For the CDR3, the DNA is TGTGCCAGCAGCCAGGGTCCGCAAAGGACTATTGAGCAGTTCTTC.

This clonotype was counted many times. CDR3 sequence: CASRRTRGTEAFF. The CDR3 DNA follows: TGTGCCAGCAGGCGAACCAGAGGCACTGAAGCTTTCTTT. The rearrangement uses TRBV27 and TRBJ1-1, with D unresolved. Germline V CDR1 and CDR2: MNHEY, SMNVEV (reference sequence). Deletions cut 6 bases from V and 4 bases from J, with 12 bases between. CDR3 length equals 13 residues.

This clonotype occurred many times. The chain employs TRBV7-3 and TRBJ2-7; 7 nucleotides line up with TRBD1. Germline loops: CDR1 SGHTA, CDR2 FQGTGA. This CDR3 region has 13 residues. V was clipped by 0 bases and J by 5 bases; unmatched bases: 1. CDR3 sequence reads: CASSLTGGNEQYF. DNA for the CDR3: TGTGCCAGCAGCTTAACAGGGGGCAACGAGCAGTACTTC.

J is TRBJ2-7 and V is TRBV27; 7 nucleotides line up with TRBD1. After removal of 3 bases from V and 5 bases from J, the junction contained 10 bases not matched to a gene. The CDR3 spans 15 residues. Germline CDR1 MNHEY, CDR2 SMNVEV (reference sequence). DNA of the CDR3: TGTGCCAGCAGTTTCTCTCGACAGGGTCTGCACGAGCAGTACTTC. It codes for CASSFSRQGLHEQYF.

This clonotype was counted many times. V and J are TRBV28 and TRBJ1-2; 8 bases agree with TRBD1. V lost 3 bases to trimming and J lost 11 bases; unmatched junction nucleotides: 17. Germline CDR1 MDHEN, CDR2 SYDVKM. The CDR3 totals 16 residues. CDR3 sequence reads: CASSLASETGDGEYTF. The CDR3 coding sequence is TGTGCCAGCAGTTTGGCTTCGGAGACAGGGGATGGGGAATACACCTTC.

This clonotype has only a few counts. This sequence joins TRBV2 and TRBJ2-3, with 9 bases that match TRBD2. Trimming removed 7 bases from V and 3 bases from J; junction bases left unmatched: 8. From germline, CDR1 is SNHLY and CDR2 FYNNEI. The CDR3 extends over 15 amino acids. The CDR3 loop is CASTRTSVGTDTQYF. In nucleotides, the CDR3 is TGTGCCAGCACCCGGACTAGCGTCGGGACAGATACGCAGTATTTT.

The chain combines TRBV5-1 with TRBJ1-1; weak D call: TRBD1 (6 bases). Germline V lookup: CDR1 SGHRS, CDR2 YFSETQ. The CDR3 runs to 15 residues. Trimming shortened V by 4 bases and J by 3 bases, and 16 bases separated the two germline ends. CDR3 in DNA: TGCGCCAGCAGCGATCCTACAGGGTATCACACTGAAGCTTTCTTT. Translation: CASSDPTGYHTEAFF.

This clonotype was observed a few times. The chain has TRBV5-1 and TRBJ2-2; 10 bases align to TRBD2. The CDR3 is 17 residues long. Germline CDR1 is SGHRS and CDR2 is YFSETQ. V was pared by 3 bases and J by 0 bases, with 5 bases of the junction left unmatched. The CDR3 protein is CASSSPSGGPNTGELFF. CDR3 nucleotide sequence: TGCGCCAGCAGCTCACCTAGCGGGGGACCGAACACCGGGGAGCTGTTTTTT.

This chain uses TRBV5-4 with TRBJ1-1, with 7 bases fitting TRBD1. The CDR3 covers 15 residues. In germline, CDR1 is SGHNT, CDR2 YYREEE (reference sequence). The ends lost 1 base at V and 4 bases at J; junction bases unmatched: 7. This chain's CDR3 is CASSLRGGAGTEAFF. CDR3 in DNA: TGTGCCAGCAGCTTGCGAGGGGGCGCGGGCACTGAAGCTTTCTTT.

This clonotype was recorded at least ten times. The CDR3 sequence is CASSPQTGAQGQPQHF. The CDR3 DNA sequence: TGTGCCAGCAGTCCTCAGACAGGGGCGCAGGGTCAGCCCCAGCATTTT. The chain couples TRBV27 to TRBJ1-5; the match to TRBD1 covers 8 bases. CDR3 length: 16 residues. Germline V CDR1 and CDR2: MNHEY, SMNVEV (reference sequence). The trim removed 5 bases at V and 6 bases at J, leaving 12 bases unmatched.

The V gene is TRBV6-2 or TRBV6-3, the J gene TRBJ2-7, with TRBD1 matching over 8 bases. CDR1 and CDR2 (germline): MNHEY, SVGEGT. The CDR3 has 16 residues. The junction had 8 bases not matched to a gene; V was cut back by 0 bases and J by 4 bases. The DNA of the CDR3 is TGTGCCAGCAGTTACTCCACCCAGGGGGCGCTTTACGAGCAGTACTTC. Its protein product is CASSYSTQGALYEQYF.